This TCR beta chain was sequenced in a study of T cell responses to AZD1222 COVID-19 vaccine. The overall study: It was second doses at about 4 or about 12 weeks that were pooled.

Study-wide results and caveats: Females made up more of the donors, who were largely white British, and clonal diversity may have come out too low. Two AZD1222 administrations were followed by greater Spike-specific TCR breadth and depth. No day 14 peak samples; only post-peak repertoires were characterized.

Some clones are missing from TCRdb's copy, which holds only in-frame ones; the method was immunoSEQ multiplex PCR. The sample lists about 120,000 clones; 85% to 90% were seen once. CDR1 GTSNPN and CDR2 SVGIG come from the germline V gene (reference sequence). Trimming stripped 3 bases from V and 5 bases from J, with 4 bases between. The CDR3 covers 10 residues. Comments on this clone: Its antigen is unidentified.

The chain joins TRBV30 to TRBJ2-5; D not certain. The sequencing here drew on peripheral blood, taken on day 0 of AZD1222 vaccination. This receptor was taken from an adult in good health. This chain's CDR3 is CAWRPETQYF. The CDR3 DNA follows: TGTGCCTGGAGACCGGAGACCCAGTACTTC.